Shown below are 5 T cell receptor beta chains from a single sample sequenced in a study of cytomegalovirus exposure and HLA in healthy donors. TCRdb keeps only in-frame clones here, not all; method: immunoSEQ multiplex PCR. The sample includes a few hundred thousand clones, 75% to 90% seen only once; the top ten take around 0.8%. Sequences were obtained from PBMCs. These receptors all come from a woman in her late teens or twenties in good health and CMV-seronegative.

This chain joins TRBV6-1 and TRBJ1-5, with D tentatively TRBD1 (6 bases). Germline V CDR1 and CDR2: MNHNS, SASEGT. With 6 bases removed from V and 2 bases from J, the gap between germline ends came to 11 bases. The CDR3 length is 14 residues. The CDR3 DNA is TGTGCCAGCAGGGGACAAGGGGGCAATCAGCCCCAGCATTTT. Amino acid sequence: CASRGQGGNQPQHF.

This chain links TRBV5-8 with TRBJ2-3; maybe TRBD1 (6 bases). V was shortened by 1 base and J by 5 bases, with 17 bases between the two germline ends. This CDR3 contains 16 residues. Germline CDR1 and CDR2: SGHTS and YDEGEE. CDR3 nucleotides: TGTGCCAGCAGCTTGTCCAGGCTTATCAGGGGAGATACGCAGTATTTT. This sequence encodes CASSLSRLIRGDTQYF. Drawing the rest from reference TRBV5-8 and TRBJ2-3, the complete variable domain is EAGVTQSPTHLIKTRGQQATLRCSPISGHTSVYWYQQALGLGLQFLLWYDEGEERNRGNFPPRFSGRQFPNYSSELNVNALELEDSALYLCASSLSRLIRGDTQYFGPGTRLTVL.

The chain is built from TRBV29-1 and TRBJ2-1; 11 nucleotides agree with TRBD2. Germline loops: CDR1 SQVTM, CDR2 ANQGSEA. The V and J ends lost 7 bases and 5 bases, in that order; junction bases with no gene match: 4. The CDR3 consists of 13 residues. DNA for the CDR3: TGCAGCGCGTCACTAGCGGGAGACAATGAGCAGTTCTTC. Translated: CSASLAGDNEQFF.

This rearrangement joins TRBV9 to TRBJ1-2; D is uncertain. The germline CDR1 and CDR2 sequences are SGDLS and YYNGEE. The CDR3 contains 15 residues. Trimming left V 7 bases short and J 2 bases short, with 18 bases between. This CDR3 is CASSVFASQNYGYTF. Here the CDR3 DNA reads TGTGCCAGCTCCGTTTTTGCGTCCCAAAACTATGGCTACACCTTC.

CDR3 sequence (DNA): TGTGCCAGCAGCTTAGGAGGGTTAGGGACTGAAGCTTTCTTT. Its translation is CASSLGGLGTEAFF. This rearrangement joins TRBV7-2 to TRBJ1-1; D call uncertain. Deletions cut 1 base from V and 5 bases from J, with 11 bases between. Germline-derived CDR1 and CDR2 are SGHTA and FQGNSA. This CDR3 contains 14 residues.